This note documents a single T cell receptor (beta chain) sequence. Its antigen is unidentified. Here immunoSEQ multiplex PCR was the method, and the copy in TCRdb shows in-frame clones only, minus some. The sample lists some 580,000 clones, 95% to 98% occurring once. This specimen comes from a study of shared clonotypes between healthy human individuals. In the study overall: Every donor yielded three CD4 naive, three CD4 memory, two CD8 naive and one CD8 memory plate. Study-wide points: With few donors, the genetic and exposure-history diversity represented was limited. In contrast to clonotypes shared by all four donors, non-shared clonotypes had lower generation probabilities.

The material sequenced was naive CD4+ T cells sorted from blood. The sample's subset: CD45RA+ positively selected. The origin of this receptor is a woman aged 25-40 years in good health.

The CDR3 is CASSIKDRNYGYTF. CDR3 bases: TGTGCCAGCAGCATAAAAGACAGGAACTATGGCTACACCTTC. The genes are TRBV7-9 and TRBJ1-2, with D tentatively TRBD1 (6 bases). V lost 5 bases and J lost 2, with 12 bases in between. CDR3 length: 14 residues. Germline lookup yields CDR1 SEHNR and CDR2 FQNEAQ (reference sequence).